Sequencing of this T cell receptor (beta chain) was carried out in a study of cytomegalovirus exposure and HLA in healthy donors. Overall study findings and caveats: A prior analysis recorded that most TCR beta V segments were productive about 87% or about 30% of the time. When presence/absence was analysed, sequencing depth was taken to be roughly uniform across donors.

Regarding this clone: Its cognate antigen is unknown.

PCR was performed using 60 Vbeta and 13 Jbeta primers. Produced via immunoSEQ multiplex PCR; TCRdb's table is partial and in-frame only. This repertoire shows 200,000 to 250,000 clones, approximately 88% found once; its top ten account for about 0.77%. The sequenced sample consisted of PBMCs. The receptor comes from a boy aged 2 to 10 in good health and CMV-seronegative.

The CDR3 nucleotides read TGTGCCAGCAGCCAAGGACTAGGCACCTACGAGCAGTACTTC. It codes for CASSQGLGTYEQYF. The chain couples TRBV4-2 to TRBJ2-7, with D tentatively TRBD2 (6 bases). V was cut by 1 base and J by 2 bases, with 9 bases left in between. Germline values: CDR1 LGHNA, CDR2 YNFKEQ. The CDR3 loop spans 14 amino acids.